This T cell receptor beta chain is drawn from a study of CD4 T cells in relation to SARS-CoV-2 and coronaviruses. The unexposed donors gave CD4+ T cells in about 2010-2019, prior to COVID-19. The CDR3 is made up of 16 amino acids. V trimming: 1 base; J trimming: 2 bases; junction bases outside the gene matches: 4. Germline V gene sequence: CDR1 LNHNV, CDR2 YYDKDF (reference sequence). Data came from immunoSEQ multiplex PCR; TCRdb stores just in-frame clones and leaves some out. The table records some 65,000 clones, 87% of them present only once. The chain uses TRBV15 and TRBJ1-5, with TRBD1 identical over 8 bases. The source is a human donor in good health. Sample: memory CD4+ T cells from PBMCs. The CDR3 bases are TGTGCCACCAGCAGAGGTGGACAGGGTCGCAATCAGCCCCAGCATTTT. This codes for CATSRGGQGRNQPQHF.